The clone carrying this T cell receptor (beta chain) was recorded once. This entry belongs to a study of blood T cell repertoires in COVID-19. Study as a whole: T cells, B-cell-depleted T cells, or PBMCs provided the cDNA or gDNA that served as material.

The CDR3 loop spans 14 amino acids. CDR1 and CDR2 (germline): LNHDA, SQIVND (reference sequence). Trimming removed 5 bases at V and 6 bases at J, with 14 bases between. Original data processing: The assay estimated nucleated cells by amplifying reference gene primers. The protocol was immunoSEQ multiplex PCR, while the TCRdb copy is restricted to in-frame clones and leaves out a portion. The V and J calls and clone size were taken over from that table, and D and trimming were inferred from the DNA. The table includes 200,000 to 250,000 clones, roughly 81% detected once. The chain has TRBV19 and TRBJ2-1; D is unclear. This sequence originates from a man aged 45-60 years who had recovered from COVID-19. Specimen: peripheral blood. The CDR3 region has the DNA TGTGCCAGTAGTTGGGCAGGTAATTTCAATGAGCAGTTCTTC. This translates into CASSWAGNFNEQFF.